This record concerns one T cell receptor (beta chain) sequence. Its antigen is unknown. Surgery cases with the highest brain T cell transcript signatures were chosen for sequencing. Before surgery, patients took at least one anti-epileptic drug. The data were taken from a study of brain T cells in children with intractable seizures. Findings of the study overall: HCMV serostatus was not known, and viral specificity came from CDR3 similarity only.

The table came from immunoSEQ multiplex PCR; TCRdb's copy has only in-frame clones and leaves some out. Of fewer than 80,000 clones listed, about 96% were seen once; the top ten hold more than 0.3%. The specimen comprised peripheral blood, sampled at surgery. The origin of this receptor is a boy younger than two with focal cortical dysplasia and intractable seizures.

This CDR3 reads CAISEPGDRPGAEAFF. The CDR3 nucleotides read TGTGCCATCAGTGAGCCGGGAGACAGGCCTGGGGCTGAAGCTTTCTTT. The chain couples TRBV10-3 to TRBJ1-1, with a tentative D call TRBD1 (6 bases). From germline, CDR1 is ENHRY and CDR2 SYGVKD. The V end was cut by 2 bases, the J end by 6 bases, with 19 bases between. CDR3 length: 16 amino acids.